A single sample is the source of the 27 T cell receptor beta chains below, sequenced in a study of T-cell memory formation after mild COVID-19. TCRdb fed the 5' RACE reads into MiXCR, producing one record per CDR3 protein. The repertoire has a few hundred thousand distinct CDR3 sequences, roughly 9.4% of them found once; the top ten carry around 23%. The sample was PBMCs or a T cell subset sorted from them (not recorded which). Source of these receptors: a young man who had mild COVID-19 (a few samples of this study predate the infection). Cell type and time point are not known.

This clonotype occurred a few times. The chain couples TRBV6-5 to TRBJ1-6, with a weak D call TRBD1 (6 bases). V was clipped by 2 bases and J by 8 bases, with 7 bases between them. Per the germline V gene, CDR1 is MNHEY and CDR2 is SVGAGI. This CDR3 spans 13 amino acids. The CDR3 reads CASSYNRDSPLHF. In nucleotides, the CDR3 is TGTGCCAGCAGTTACAACAGGGATTCACCCCTCCACTTT.

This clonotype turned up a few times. The DNA of the CDR3 is TGTGCCAGCAGCTTAGATGGGTATCAGCCCCAGCATTTT. It encodes CASSLDGYQPQHF. The chain is built from TRBV7-2 and TRBJ1-5, with no clear D. Germline CDR1 is SGHTA and CDR2 is FQGNSA. The ends were cut back, 1 base at V and 5 bases at J, with 6 bases in the middle. The CDR3 length is 13 residues.

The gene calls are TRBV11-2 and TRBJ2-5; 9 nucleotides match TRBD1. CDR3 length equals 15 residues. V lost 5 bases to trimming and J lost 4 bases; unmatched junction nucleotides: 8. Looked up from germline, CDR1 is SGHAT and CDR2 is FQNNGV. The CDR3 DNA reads TGTGCCAGCAGCATCCATACGGGACAGGGAGAGACCCAGTACTTC. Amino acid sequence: CASSIHTGQGETQYF.

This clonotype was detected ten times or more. In DNA form, the CDR3 reads TGTGCCTGGAGACCCCCGGGGTCCTACTACGAGCAGTACTTC. Its translation is CAWRPPGSYYEQYF. The rearrangement joins TRBV30 to TRBJ2-7, with a tentative D call TRBD2 (5 bases). This CDR3 comprises 14 residues. Germline CDR1 reads GTSNPN; CDR2 reads SVGIG (reference sequence). The V gene lost 3 bases and the J gene lost 3 bases, with 15 bases spanning the gap.

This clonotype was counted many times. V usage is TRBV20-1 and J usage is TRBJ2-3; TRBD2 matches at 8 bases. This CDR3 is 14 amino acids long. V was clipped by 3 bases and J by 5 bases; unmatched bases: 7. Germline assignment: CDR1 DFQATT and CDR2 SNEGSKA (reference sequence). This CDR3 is CSASRGLVQDTQYF. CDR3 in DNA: TGCAGTGCTAGTAGGGGACTAGTTCAAGATACGCAGTATTTT.

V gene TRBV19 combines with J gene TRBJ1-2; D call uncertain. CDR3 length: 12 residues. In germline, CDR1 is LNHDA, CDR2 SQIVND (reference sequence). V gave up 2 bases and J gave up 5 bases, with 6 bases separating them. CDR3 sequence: CASSISGYGYTF. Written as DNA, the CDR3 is TGTGCCAGTAGTATAAGTGGGTATGGCTACACCTTC. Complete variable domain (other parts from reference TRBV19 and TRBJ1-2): DGGITQSPKYLFRKEGQNVTLSCEQNLNHDAMYWYRQDPGQGLRLIYYSQIVNDFQKGDIAEGYSVSREKKESFPLTVTSAQKNPTAFYLCASSISGYGYTFGSGTRLTVV.

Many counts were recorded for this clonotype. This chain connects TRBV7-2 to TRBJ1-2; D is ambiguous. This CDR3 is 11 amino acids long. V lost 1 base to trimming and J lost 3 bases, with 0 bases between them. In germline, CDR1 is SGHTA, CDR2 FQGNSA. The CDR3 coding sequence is TGTGCCAGCAGCTTAGACTATGGCTACACCTTC. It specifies CASSLDYGYTF. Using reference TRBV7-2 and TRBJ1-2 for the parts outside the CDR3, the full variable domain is GAGVSQSPSNKVTEKGKDVELRCDPISGHTALYWYRQSLGQGLEFLIYFQGNSAPDKSGLPSDRFSAERTGGSVSTLTIQRTQQEDSAVYLCASSLDYGYTFGSGTRLTVV.

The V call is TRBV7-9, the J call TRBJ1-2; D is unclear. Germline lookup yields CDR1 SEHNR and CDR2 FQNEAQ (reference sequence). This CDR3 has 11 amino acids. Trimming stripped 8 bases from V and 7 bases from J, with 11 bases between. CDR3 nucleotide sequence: TGTGCCAGCCCCACGAATGCTGGCTACACCTTC. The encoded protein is CASPTNAGYTF.

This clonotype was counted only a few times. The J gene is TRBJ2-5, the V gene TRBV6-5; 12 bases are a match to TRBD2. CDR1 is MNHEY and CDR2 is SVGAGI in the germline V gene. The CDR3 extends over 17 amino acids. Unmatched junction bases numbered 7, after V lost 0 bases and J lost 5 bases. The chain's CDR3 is CASSYSPSGGAIETQYF. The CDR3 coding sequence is TGTGCCAGCAGTTACTCGCCTAGCGGGGGGGCAATCGAGACCCAGTACTTC.

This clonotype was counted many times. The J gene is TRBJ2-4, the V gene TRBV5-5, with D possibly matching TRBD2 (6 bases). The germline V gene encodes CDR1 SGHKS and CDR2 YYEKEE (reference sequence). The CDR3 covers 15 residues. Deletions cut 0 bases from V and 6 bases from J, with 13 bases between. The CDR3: CASSLEFGGGNIQYF. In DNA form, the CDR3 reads TGTGCCAGCAGCTTGGAATTCGGGGGAGGAAACATTCAGTACTTC.

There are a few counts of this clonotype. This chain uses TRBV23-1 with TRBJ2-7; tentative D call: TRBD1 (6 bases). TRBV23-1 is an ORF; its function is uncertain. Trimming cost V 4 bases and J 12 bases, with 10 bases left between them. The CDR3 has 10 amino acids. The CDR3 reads CASSPWTAYV. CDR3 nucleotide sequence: TGCGCCAGCAGTCCGTGGACAGCGTACGTC.

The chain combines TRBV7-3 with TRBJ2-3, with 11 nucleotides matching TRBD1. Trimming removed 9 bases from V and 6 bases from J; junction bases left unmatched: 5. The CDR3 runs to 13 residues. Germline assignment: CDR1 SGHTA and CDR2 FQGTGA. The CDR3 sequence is CASSGTGGDTQYF. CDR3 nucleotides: TGTGCCAGTTCCGGGACAGGGGGTGATACGCAGTATTTT.

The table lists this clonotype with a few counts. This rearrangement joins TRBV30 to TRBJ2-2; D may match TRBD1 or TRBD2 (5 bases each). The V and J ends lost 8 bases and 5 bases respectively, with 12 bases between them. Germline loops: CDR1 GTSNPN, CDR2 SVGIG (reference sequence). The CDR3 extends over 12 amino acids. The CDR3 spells CAGCEGTGELFF. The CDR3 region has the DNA TGTGCCGGATGTGAGGGGACCGGGGAGCTGTTTTTT. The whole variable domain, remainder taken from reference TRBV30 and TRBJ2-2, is SQTIHQWPATLVQPVGSPLSLECTVEGTSNPNLYWYRQAAGRGLQLLFYSVGIGQISSEVPQNLSASRPQDRQFILSSKKLLLSDSGFYLCAGCEGTGELFFGEGSRLTVL.

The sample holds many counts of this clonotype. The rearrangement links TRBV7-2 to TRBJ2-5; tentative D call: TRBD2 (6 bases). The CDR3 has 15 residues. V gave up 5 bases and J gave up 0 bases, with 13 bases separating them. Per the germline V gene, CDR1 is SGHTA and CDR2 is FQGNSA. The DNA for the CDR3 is TGTGCCAGCAGCCTGGGAGGACGGTACCAAGAGACCCAGTACTTC. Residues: CASSLGGRYQETQYF.

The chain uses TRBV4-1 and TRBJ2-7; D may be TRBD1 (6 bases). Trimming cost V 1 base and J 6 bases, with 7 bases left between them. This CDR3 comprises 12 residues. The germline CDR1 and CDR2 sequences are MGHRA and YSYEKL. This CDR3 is CASSQVGAEQYF. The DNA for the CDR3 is TGCGCCAGCAGCCAAGTGGGGGCCGAGCAGTACTTC.

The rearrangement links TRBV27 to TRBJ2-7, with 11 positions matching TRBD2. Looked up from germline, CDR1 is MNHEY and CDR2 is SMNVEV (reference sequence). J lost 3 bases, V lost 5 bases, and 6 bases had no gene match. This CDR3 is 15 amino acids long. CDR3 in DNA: TGTGCCAGCAGTCCTTACCTAGCGGGGGGCTACGAGCAGTACTTC. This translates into CASSPYLAGGYEQYF.

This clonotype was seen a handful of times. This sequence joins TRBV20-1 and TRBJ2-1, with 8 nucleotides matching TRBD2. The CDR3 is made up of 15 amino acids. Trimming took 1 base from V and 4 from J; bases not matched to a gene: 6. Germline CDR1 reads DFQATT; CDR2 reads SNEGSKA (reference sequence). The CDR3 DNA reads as TGCAGTGCTAGAGTACGGGGGGGCAGTTACAATGAGCAGTTCTTC. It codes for CSARVRGGSYNEQFF.

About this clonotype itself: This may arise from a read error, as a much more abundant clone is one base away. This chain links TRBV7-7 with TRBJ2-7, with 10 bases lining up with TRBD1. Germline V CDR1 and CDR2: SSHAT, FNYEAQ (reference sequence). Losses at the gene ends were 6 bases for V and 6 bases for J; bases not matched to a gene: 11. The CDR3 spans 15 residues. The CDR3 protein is CASSQTGGATGEQYF. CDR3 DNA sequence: TGTGCCAGCAGTCAGACAGGGGGCGCGACCGGCGAGCAGTACTTC.

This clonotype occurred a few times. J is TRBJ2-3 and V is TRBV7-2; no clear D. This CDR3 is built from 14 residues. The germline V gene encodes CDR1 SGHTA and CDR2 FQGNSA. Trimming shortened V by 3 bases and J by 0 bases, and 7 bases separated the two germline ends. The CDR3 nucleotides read TGTGCCAGCAGCTTTGGAGTTAGCACAGATACGCAGTATTTT. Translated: CASSFGVSTDTQYF.

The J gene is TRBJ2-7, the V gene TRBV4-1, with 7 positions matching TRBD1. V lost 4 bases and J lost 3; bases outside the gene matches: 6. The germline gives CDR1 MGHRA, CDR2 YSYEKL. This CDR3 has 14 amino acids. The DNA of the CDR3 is TGCGCCAGCAGCCCAGGGGGTTTCATCTACGAGCAGTACTTC. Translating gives CASSPGGFIYEQYF.

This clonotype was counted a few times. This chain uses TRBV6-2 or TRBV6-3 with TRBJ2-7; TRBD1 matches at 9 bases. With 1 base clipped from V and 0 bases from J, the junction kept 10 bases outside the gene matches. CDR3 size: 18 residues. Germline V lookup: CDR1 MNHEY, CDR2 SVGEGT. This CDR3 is CASSYYRPRQGGSYEQYF. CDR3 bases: TGTGCCAGCAGTTACTACAGACCCAGACAGGGGGGCTCCTACGAGCAGTACTTC.

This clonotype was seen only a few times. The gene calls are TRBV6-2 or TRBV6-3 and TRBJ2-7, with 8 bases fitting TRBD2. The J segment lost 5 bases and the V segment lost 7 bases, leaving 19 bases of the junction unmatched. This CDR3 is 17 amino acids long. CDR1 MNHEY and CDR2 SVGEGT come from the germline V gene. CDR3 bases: TGTGCCAGCACCTTGGGCCGGGGGGGCCTGGATCCACACGAGCAGTACGTC. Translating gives CASTLGRGGLDPHEQYV.

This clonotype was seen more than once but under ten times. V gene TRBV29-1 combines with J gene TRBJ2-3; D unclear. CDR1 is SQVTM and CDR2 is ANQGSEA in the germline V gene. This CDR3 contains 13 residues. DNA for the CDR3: TGCACCGTAAGCCGGCCCGAAGCAGATACGCAGTATTTT. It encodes CTVSRPEADTQYF.

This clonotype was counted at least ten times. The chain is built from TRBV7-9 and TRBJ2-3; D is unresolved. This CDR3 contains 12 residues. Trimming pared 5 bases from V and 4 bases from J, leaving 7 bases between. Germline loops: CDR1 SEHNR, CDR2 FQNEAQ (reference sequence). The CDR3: CASSAGPDTQYF. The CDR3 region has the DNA TGTGCCAGCAGCGCAGGCCCAGATACGCAGTATTTT.

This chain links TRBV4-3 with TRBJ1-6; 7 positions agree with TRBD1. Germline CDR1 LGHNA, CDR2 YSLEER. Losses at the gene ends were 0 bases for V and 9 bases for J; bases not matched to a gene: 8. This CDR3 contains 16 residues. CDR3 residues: CASSQDRDRAPSPLHF. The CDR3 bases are TGCGCCAGCAGCCAAGATCGTGACAGGGCCCCTTCACCCCTCCACTTT.

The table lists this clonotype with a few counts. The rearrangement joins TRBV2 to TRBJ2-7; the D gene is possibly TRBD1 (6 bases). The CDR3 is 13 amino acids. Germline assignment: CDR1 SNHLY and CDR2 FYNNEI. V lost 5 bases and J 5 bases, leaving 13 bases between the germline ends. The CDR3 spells CASSSDSPDEQYF. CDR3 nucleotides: TGTGCCAGCAGTTCGGACAGCCCAGACGAGCAGTACTTC.

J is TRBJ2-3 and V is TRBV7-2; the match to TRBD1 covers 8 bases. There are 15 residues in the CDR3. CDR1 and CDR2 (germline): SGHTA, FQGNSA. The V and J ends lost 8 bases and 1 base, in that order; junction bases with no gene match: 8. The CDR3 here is CASRPGGGGTDTQYF. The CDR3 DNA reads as TGTGCCAGCCGGCCAGGGGGCGGAGGCACAGATACGCAGTATTTT. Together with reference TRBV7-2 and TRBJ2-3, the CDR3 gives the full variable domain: GAGVSQSPSNKVTEKGKDVELRCDPISGHTALYWYRQSLGQGLEFLIYFQGNSAPDKSGLPSDRFSAERTGGSVSTLTIQRTQQEDSAVYLCASRPGGGGTDTQYFGPGTRLTVL.